The 17 T cell receptor beta chains given below trace back to one sample, sequenced in a study of technical replicates of blood from several donors (TCRdb year 2017). The library was prepared using the immunoSEQ multiplex PCR assay. TCRdb stores this immuneACCESS table with in-frame sequences only. Part of the clones is absent; in the studies checked, under half of the shortfall reflects unresolved V genes, and no reason is known for the rest. This sample lists over 60,000 clones; about 92% were detected once. The biggest ten clones account for approximately 0.25% of the sample. The sequenced sample was T cells isolated from PBMCs. The receptors here all came from a human donor in good health.

The rearrangement links TRBV5-1 to TRBJ1-2; possible D gene TRBD1, 6 bases. This CDR3 has 16 residues. V lost 5 bases and J lost 6, with 23 bases in between. Germline assignment: CDR1 SGHRS and CDR2 YFSETQ. Here the CDR3 reads CASRRAAIQGLNGYTF. The DNA for the CDR3 is TGCGCCAGCAGGCGAGCCGCAATACAGGGTCTGAATGGCTACACCTTC.

The V and J genes are TRBV5-1 and TRBJ2-7; 11 bases are a match to TRBD1. The trim removed 5 bases at V and 1 base at J, leaving 5 bases unmatched. The CDR3 is 15 amino acids. CDR1 and CDR2 from the germline V gene are SGHRS and YFSETQ. CDR3 sequence reads: CASRVGQGASYEQYF. For the CDR3, the DNA is TGCGCCAGCAGGGTCGGACAGGGGGCATCCTACGAGCAGTACTTC.

The V and J genes are TRBV4-1 and TRBJ2-3; 7 bases are a match to TRBD2. The CDR3 runs 16 residues. CDR1 MGHRA and CDR2 YSYEKL come from the germline V gene. J lost 3 bases, V lost 1 base, and 7 bases had no gene match. In DNA, the CDR3 is TGCGCCAGCAGCCAAGGGGGGAACGGGAGGACAGATACGCAGTATTTT. Residues: CASSQGGNGRTDTQYF.

The V call is TRBV27, the J call TRBJ2-1, with 11 nucleotides matching TRBD2. CDR3 length: 14 amino acids. CDR1 and CDR2 from the germline V gene are MNHEY and SMNVEV (reference sequence). V gave up 3 bases and J gave up 5 bases; unmatched junction bases: 0. The CDR3 sequence: CASSLTSGDNEQFF. The CDR3 nucleotides are TGTGCCAGCAGTTTGACTAGCGGGGACAATGAGCAGTTCTTC.

The chain links TRBV28 to TRBJ1-2; TRBD1 is a possible D gene (6 bases). The CDR3 is made up of 14 amino acids. V lost 3 bases and J 8 bases, leaving 16 bases between the germline ends. In germline, CDR1 is MDHEN, CDR2 SYDVKM. DNA of the CDR3: TGTGCCAGCAGTTTTTACCAGGGGTCTGGCGGCTACACCTTC. As protein: CASSFYQGSGGYTF.

The V call is TRBV21-1, the J call TRBJ2-7; TRBD2 is taken as the D call from the table, unchecked against the DNA. TRBV21-1 is noted as a pseudogene. The CDR3 sequence is 15 residues long. The CDR3, as DNA: TGTGCCAGCAGCAATCATGCGGAAGGAAGACACGAGCAGTACTTC. Protein: CASSNHAEGRHEQYF.

V usage is TRBV19 and J usage is TRBJ1-6; 9 nucleotides line up with TRBD1. Losses at the gene ends were 5 bases for V and 7 bases for J; bases not matched to a gene: 6. Germline lookup yields CDR1 LNHDA and CDR2 SQIVND (reference sequence). The CDR3 covers 15 residues. CDR3 DNA: TGTGCCAGTAGTCAAACGACAGGGGGGAATTCACCCCTCCACTTT. It specifies CASSQTTGGNSPLHF.

The gene calls are TRBV27 and TRBJ2-1, with a tentative D call TRBD2 (6 bases). Germline CDR1 and CDR2: MNHEY and SMNVEV (reference sequence). The CDR3 is made up of 17 amino acids. Trimming cost V 3 bases and J 1 base, with 16 bases left between them. In DNA form, the CDR3 reads TGTGCCAGCAGTTTGAGCGGGTATTCGAAGTCCTACAATGAGCAGTTCTTC. Translating it yields CASSLSGYSKSYNEQFF.

V gene TRBV19 combines with J gene TRBJ2-7; D perhaps matches TRBD1 (6 bases). Germline loops: CDR1 LNHDA, CDR2 SQIVND (reference sequence). CDR3 size: 15 residues. V lost 5 bases to trimming and J lost 2 bases, with 16 bases between them. This CDR3 reads CASSVQTGSAYEQYF. CDR3 nucleotides: TGTGCCAGTAGTGTCCAGACAGGTTCTGCCTACGAGCAGTACTTC.

This clone was observed a few times. The rearrangement joins TRBV5-1 to TRBJ2-5; a possible D gene is TRBD2 (7 bases). The CDR3 spans 20 residues. Germline loops: CDR1 SGHRS, CDR2 YFSETQ. Trimming cost V 0 bases and J 5 bases, with 29 bases left between them. The CDR3 sequence: CASSLASKLDIGGAGETQYF. The CDR3 nucleotides read TGCGCCAGCAGCTTGGCCTCGAAATTAGATATAGGGGGGGCCGGGGAGACCCAGTACTTC.

V gene TRBV5-1 combines with J gene TRBJ2-1; TRBD1 aligns across 8 bases. Germline V gene data show CDR1 as SGHRS and CDR2 as YFSETQ. V lost 4 bases and J lost 4; bases outside the gene matches: 4. The CDR3 is 14 amino acids. This CDR3 is CASSLDRAYNEQFF. The CDR3 nucleotides read TGCGCCAGCAGCCTGGACAGGGCTTACAATGAGCAGTTCTTC. The full variable domain, with the rest looked up from reference TRBV5-1 and TRBJ2-1, is KAGVTQTPRYLIKTRGQQVTLSCSPISGHRSVSWYQQTPGQGLQFLFEYFSETQRNKGNFPGRFSGRQFSNSRSEMNVSTLELGDSALYLCASSLDRAYNEQFFGPGTRLTVL.

The chain is built from TRBV11-2 and TRBJ1-1; D is uncertain. Germline lookup yields CDR1 SGHAT and CDR2 FQNNGV. The CDR3 runs to 15 residues. Deletions cut 4 bases from V and 5 bases from J, with 17 bases between. The CDR3 protein is CASSSFRRLVTEAFF. The CDR3 DNA sequence: TGTGCCAGCAGCTCCTTTAGGCGGCTCGTTACTGAAGCTTTCTTT.

The chain uses TRBV2 and TRBJ1-2; the match to TRBD1 covers 7 bases. Per germline, CDR1 SNHLY and CDR2 FYNNEI. The CDR3 runs 14 residues. The trim removed 1 base at V and 8 bases at J, leaving 7 bases unmatched. CDR3 DNA sequence: TGTGCCAGCAGTGAAGGCCAGGGGGTAGAGGGCTACACCTTC. Protein product: CASSEGQGVEGYTF. Full variable domain (rest looked up from reference TRBV2 and TRBJ1-2): EPEVTQTPSHQVTQMGQEVILRCVPISNHLYFYWYRQILGQKVEFLVSFYNNEISEKSEIFDDQFSVERPDGSNFTLKIRSTKLEDSAMYFCASSEGQGVEGYTFGSGTRLTVV.

The chain has TRBV7-6 and TRBJ2-7, with D uncertain. Germline CDR1 SGHVS, CDR2 FNYEAQ. This CDR3 region has 13 residues. The V end was cut by 5 bases, the J end by 7 bases, with 15 bases between. In DNA form, the CDR3 reads TGTGCCAGCAGCCCGCGCCCCACGGTTGAGCAGTACTTC. Encoded protein: CASSPRPTVEQYF. The full variable domain, with the rest looked up from reference TRBV7-6 and TRBJ2-7, is GAGVSQSPRYKVTKRGQDVALRCDPISGHVSLYWYRQALGQGPEFLTYFNYEAQQDKSGLPNDRFSAERPEGSISTLTIQRTEQRDSAMYRCASSPRPTVEQYFGPGTRLTVT.

This clone was seen once. The chain is built from TRBV15 and TRBJ2-1; 7 bases map to TRBD2. Looked up from germline, CDR1 is LNHNV and CDR2 is YYDKDF (reference sequence). V shed 5 bases and J 2 bases; nucleotides not matched to a gene: 9. This CDR3 spans 16 amino acids. The CDR3 here is CATSSRGVSTYNEQFF. In nucleotides, the CDR3 is TGTGCCACCAGCTCCCGGGGGGTCTCAACCTACAATGAGCAGTTCTTC.

This chain joins TRBV9 and TRBJ2-7, with 13 bases that match TRBD2. Germline CDR1 is SGDLS and CDR2 is YYNGEE. V lost 2 bases and J lost 5; bases outside the gene matches: 4. The CDR3 covers 15 residues. CDR3 DNA: TGTGCCAGCAGCGTCCAGGGACTAGCGGGGCACGAGCAGTACTTC. Translating it yields CASSVQGLAGHEQYF.

The J gene is TRBJ1-5, the V gene TRBV7-3; D ambiguous. Trimming took off 5 bases at V and 0 bases at J, with 29 bases between the two ends. CDR1 and CDR2 from the germline V gene are SGHTA and FQGTGA. CDR3 length: 21 amino acids. CDR3 DNA: TGTGCCAGCAGCCCCGCCCGTCCCCTACTATTCTTCGCCTATAGCAATCAGCCCCAGCATTTT. It codes for CASSPARPLLFFAYSNQPQHF.